The next 5 T cell receptor beta chains were all read from a single sample in a study of T cells in Graves' hyperthyroidism and ophthalmopathy. There were TCR beta CDR3 regions amplified from RNA transcripts. Researchers ran a first-round RT-PCR on the TCR CDR3 using the HTBI primer set. TCRdb reprocessed the multiplex PCR reads via MiXCR and lists one record per CDR3 protein. The sample includes 640,000 or so distinct CDR3 sequences, roughly 15% seen only once; the top ten take roughly 4.5%. Input material: blood. Receptors originate from a middle-aged woman with Graves' ophthalmopathy.

This clonotype came up many times. This chain uses TRBV29-1 with TRBJ2-7; TRBD2 matches at 10 bases. J was trimmed by 2 bases and V by 0 bases; bases with no gene match: 7. This CDR3 has 16 amino acids. Germline CDR1 reads SQVTM; CDR2 reads ANQGSEA. CDR3 sequence: CSVEEGRTSGTYEQYF. The CDR3 bases are TGCAGCGTTGAAGAGGGACGGACTAGCGGAACCTACGAGCAGTACTTC.

There are many counts of this clonotype. The chain employs TRBV5-1 and TRBJ1-2; D is perhaps TRBD1 (5 bases). The CDR3 is made up of 15 amino acids. The V gene lost 1 base and the J gene lost 1 base, with 11 bases spanning the gap. Germline assignment: CDR1 SGHRS and CDR2 YFSETQ. CDR3 loop: CASSLTPTDNYGYTF. The DNA of the CDR3 is TGCGCCAGCAGCTTGACCCCGACAGATAACTATGGCTACACCTTC.

This clonotype appeared many times. V and J are TRBV28 and TRBJ1-1; D might be TRBD1 (5 bases). The V and J ends lost 5 bases and 10 bases respectively, with 14 bases between them. The CDR3 has 12 residues. Germline V gives CDR1 MDHEN, CDR2 SYDVKM. The CDR3 DNA sequence: TGTGCCAGCAGTGTAAGGGGCGCAGGAGCTTTCTTT. Protein: CASSVRGAGAFF.

This clonotype was recorded many times. V gene TRBV30 combines with J gene TRBJ2-7, with a weak D call TRBD1 (7 bases). CDR3 length equals 15 residues. Germline V gene data show CDR1 as GTSNPN and CDR2 as SVGIG (reference sequence). Trimming cost V 0 bases and J 0 bases, with 12 bases left between them. The CDR3 region is CAWSVPGDSSYEQYF. Written as DNA, the CDR3 is TGTGCCTGGAGTGTACCGGGGGACAGCTCCTACGAGCAGTACTTC. The variable domain in full, with the rest retrieved from reference TRBV30 and TRBJ2-7, is SQTIHQWPATLVQPVGSPLSLECTVEGTSNPNLYWYRQAAGRGLQLLFYSVGIGQISSEVPQNLSASRPQDRQFILSSKKLLLSDSGFYLCAWSVPGDSSYEQYFGPGTRLTVT.

The sample holds many counts of this clonotype. The chain carries TRBV20-1 and TRBJ1-1; a possible D gene is TRBD1 (6 bases). The CDR3 sequence is 12 residues long. Germline V gene data show CDR1 as DFQATT and CDR2 as SNEGSKA (reference sequence). V was trimmed by 2 bases and J by 11 bases, leaving 15 bases between them. DNA for the CDR3: TGCAGTGCTAGATGGGACAAAGACGGCGCTTTCTTT. Translation gives CSARWDKDGAFF.